This T cell receptor (beta chain) derives from a study of cytomegalovirus exposure and HLA in healthy donors. This PCR relied on a set of 60 Vbeta primers and 13 Jbeta primers. Profiling relied on immunoSEQ multiplex PCR, and the TCRdb table lists in-frame clones only, not all of them. The repertoire holds about 140,000 clones, with 80% as singletons. V shed 7 bases and J shed 0 bases, with 11 bases lying between them. CDR1 and CDR2 (germline): SGDLS, YYNGEE. This CDR3 is built from 13 residues. V usage is TRBV9 and J usage is TRBJ2-7; maybe TRBD2 (5 bases). Sequenced material: PBMCs. The receptor's source is a man in his forties in good health and CMV-seronegative. The CDR3 nucleotides read TGTGCCAGCGGCGGCGGAGGCTCCTACGAGCAGTACTTC. The encoded protein is CASGGGGSYEQYF.